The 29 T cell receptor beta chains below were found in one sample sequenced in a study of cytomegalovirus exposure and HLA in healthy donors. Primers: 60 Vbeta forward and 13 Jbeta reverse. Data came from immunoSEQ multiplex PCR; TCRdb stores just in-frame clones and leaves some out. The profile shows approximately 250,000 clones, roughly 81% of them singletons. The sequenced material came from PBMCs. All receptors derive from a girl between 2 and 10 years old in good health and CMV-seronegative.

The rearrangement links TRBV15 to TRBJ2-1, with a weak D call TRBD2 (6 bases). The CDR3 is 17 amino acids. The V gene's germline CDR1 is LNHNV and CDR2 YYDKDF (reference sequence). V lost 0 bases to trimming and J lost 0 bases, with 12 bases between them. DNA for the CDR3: TGTGCCACCAGCAGAGATTACGGGGGAAGCTCCTACAATGAGCAGTTCTTC. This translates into CATSRDYGGSSYNEQFF.

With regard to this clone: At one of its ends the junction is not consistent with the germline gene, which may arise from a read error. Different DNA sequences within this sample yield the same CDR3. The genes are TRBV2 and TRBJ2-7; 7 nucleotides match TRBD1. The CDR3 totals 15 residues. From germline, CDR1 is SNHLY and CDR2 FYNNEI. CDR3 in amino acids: CASSVGQAKSYEQYF. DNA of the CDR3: TGTGCCAGCAGTGTTGGACAGGCGAAATCCTACGAGCAGTACTTT.

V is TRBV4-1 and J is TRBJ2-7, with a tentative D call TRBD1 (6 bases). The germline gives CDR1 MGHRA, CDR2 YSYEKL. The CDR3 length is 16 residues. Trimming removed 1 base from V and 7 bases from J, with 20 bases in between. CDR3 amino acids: CASSQGRDNPSKEQYF. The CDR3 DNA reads TGCGCCAGCAGCCAAGGCCGGGACAACCCCTCGAAGGAGCAGTACTTC.

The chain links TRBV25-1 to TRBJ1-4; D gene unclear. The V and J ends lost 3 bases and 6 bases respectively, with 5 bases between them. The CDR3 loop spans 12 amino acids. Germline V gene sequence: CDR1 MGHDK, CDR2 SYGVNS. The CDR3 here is CASSDPDEKLFF. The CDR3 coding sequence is TGTGCCAGCAGTGATCCTGATGAAAAACTGTTTTTT.

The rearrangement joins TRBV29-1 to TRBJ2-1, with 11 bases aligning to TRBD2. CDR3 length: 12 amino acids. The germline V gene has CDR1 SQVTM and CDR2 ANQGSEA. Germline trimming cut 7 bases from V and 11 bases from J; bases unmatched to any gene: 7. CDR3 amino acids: CSDQGLAEKQFF. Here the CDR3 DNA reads TGCAGCGACCAGGGACTAGCGGAGAAGCAGTTCTTC.

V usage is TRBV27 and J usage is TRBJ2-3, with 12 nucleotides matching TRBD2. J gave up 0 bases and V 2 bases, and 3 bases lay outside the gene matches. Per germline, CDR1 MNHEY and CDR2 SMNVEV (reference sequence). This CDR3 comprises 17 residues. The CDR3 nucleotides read TGTGCCAGCAGTTTACTAGCGGGAGGGCCTAGCACAGATACGCAGTATTTT. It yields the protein CASSLLAGGPSTDTQYF.

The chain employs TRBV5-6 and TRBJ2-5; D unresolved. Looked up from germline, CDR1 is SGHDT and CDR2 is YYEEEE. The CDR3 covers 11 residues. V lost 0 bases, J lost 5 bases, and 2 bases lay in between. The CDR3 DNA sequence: TGTGCCAGCAGCTTGGCTGAGACCCAGTACTTC. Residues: CASSLAETQYF.

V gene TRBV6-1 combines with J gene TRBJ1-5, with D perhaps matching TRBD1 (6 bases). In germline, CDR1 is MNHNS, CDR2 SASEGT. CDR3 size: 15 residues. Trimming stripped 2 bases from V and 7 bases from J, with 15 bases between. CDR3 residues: CASSEPQDGGQPQHF. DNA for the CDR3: TGTGCCAGCAGTGAACCCCAGGATGGGGGCCAGCCCCAGCATTTT.

CDR3 DNA sequence: TGTGCCAGCAGCTTAGGGATTGCCCAGGGGGCGCGCCATTCACCCCTCCACTTT. Translation gives CASSLGIAQGARHSPLHF. The chain couples TRBV7-8 to TRBJ1-6; 8 bases agree with TRBD1. Losses at the gene ends were 1 base for V and 8 bases for J; bases not matched to a gene: 13. CDR1 is SGHVS and CDR2 is FQNEAQ in the germline V gene. There are 18 residues in the CDR3.

DNA for the CDR3: TGTGCCAGCAGCTTGGTAAACACTGAAGCTTTCTTT. Protein: CASSLVNTEAFF. The chain couples TRBV5-6 to TRBJ1-1; D call uncertain. Trimming cost V 0 bases and J 2 bases, with 2 bases left between them. CDR3 length: 12 residues. CDR1 SGHDT and CDR2 YYEEEE come from the germline V gene.

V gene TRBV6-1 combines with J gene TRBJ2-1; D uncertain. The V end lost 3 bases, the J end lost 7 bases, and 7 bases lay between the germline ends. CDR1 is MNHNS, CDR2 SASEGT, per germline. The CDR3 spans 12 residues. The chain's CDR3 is CASSEYSNEQFF. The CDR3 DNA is TGTGCCAGCAGTGAGTACAGTAATGAGCAGTTCTTC.

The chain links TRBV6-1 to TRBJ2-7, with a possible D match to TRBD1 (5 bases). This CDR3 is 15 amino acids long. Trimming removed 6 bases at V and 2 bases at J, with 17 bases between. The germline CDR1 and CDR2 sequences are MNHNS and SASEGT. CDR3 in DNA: TGTGCCAGCAGATCGGCAGGGTGGTTAACCTACGAGCAGTACTTC. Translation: CASRSAGWLTYEQYF.

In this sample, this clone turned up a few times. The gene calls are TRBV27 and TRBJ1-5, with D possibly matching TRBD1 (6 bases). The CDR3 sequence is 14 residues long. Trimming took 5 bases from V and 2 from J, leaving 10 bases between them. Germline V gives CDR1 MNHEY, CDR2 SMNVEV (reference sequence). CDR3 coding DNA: TGTGCCAGCAGTAGGGGGTCTGGCAATCAGCCCCAGCATTTT. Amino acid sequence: CASSRGSGNQPQHF.

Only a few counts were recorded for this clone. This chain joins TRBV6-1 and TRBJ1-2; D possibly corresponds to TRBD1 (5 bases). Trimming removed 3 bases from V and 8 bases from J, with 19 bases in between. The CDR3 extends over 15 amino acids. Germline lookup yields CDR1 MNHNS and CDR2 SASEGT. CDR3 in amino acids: CASSDTLGGAHGYTF. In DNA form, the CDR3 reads TGTGCCAGCAGTGACACCCTGGGAGGGGCGCACGGCTACACCTTC.

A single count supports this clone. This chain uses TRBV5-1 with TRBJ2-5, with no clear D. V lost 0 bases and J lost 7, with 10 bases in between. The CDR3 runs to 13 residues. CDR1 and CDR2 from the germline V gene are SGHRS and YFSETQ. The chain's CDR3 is CASSLGFERTQYF. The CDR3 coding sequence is TGCGCCAGCAGCTTGGGGTTCGAGCGGACCCAGTACTTC.

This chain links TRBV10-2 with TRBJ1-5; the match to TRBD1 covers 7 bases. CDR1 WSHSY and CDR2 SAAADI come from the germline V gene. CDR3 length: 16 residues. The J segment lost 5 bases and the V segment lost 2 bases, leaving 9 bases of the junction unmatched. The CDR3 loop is CASSESRQGLDQPQHF. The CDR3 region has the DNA TGCGCCAGCAGTGAGAGTAGACAGGGTCTCGATCAGCCCCAGCATTTT.

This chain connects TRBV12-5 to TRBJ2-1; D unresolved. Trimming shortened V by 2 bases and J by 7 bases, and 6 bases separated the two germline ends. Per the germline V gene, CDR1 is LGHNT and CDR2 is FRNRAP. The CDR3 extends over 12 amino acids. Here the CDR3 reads CASGLLSNEQFF. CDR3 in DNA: TGTGCTAGTGGTTTGTTGTCAAATGAGCAGTTCTTC.

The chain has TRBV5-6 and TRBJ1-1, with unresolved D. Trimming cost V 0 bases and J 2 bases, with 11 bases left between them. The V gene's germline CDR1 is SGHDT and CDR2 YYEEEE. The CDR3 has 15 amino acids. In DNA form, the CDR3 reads TGTGCCAGCAGCTTGGCCCCTAAAAGAAACACTGAAGCTTTCTTT. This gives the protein CASSLAPKRNTEAFF.

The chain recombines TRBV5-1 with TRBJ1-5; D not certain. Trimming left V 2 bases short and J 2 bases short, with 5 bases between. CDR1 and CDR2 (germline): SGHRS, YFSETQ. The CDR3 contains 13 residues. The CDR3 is CASSFYGNQPQHF. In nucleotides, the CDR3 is TGCGCCAGCAGCTTTTATGGCAATCAGCCCCAGCATTTT. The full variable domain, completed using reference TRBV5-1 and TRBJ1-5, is KAGVTQTPRYLIKTRGQQVTLSCSPISGHRSVSWYQQTPGQGLQFLFEYFSETQRNKGNFPGRFSGRQFSNSRSEMNVSTLELGDSALYLCASSFYGNQPQHFGDGTRLSIL.

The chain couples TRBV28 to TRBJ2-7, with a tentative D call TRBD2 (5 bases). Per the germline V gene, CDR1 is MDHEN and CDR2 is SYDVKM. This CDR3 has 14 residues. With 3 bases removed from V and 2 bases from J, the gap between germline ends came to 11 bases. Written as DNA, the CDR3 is TGTGCCAGCAGTTTGAGCGGAACCCCCTACGAGCAGTACTTC. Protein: CASSLSGTPYEQYF.

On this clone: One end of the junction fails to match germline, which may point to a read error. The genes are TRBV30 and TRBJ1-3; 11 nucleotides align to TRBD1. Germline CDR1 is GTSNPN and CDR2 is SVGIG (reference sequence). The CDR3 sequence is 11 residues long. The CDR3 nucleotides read TGTGCCTGCCTAAGGGGGGGACAGGGGGGTTTT. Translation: CACLRGGQGGF.

The CDR3 DNA follows: TGCGCCAGCAGCCATACTCCGGGACAGGGCACAGATACGCAGTATTTT. This gives the protein CASSHTPGQGTDTQYF. The rearrangement uses TRBV5-1 and TRBJ2-3, with TRBD1 matching 8 bases. The V gene end was trimmed by 4 bases and the J gene end by 1 base; junction bases not matched to a gene: 8. Per the germline V gene, CDR1 is SGHRS and CDR2 is YFSETQ. The length of the CDR3 is 16 residues.

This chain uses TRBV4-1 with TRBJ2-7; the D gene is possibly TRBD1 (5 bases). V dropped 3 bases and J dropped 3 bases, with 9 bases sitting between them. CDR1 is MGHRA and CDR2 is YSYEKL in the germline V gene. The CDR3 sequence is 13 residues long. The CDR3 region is CASSHGQGYEQYF. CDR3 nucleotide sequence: TGCGCCAGCAGCCATGGACAAGGCTACGAGCAGTACTTC.

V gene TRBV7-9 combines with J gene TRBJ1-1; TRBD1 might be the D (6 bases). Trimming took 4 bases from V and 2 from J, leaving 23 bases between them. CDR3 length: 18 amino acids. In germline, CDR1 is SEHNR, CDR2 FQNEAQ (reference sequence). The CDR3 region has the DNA TGTGCCAGCAGCTCTTCCAACTCCCGGACAGCTTTCAACACTGAAGCTTTCTTT. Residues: CASSSSNSRTAFNTEAFF.

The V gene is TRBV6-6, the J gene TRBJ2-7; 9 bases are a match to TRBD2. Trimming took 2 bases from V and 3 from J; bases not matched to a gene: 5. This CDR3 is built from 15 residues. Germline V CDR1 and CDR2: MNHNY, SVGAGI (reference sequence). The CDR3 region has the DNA TGTGCCAGCAGTTACGGAGCGGGAGGAATCTACGAGCAGTACTTC. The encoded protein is CASSYGAGGIYEQYF.

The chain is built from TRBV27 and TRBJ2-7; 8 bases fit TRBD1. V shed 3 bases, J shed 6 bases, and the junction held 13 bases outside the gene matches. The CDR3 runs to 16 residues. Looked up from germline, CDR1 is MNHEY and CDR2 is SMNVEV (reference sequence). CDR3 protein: CASSFFRDRQGGEQYF. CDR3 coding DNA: TGTGCCAGCAGTTTTTTCAGGGACAGGCAAGGTGGCGAGCAGTACTTC.

The CDR3 sequence is CASSPLTGLSPTTDTQYF. The CDR3 coding sequence is TGCGCCAGCAGCCCCCTCACGGGTCTCTCCCCGACCACAGATACGCAGTATTTT. The chain joins TRBV4-1 to TRBJ2-3; no reliable D call. The V and J ends lost 4 bases and 2 bases respectively, with 22 bases between them. Per germline, CDR1 MGHRA and CDR2 YSYEKL. The CDR3 is 18 residues long.

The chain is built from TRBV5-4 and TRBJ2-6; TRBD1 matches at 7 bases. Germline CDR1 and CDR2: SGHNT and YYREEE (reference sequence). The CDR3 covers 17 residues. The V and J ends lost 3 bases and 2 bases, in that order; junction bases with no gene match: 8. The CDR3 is CASSSLTGKPGANVLTF. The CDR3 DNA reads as TGTGCCAGCAGCTCCTTGACAGGGAAACCTGGGGCCAACGTCCTGACTTTC.

This chain's CDR3 is CASSEGGGQPQHF. DNA of the CDR3: TGTGCCAGCAGTGAGGGGGGGGGTCAGCCCCAGCATTTT. The gene calls are TRBV6-4 and TRBJ1-5; D is possibly TRBD1 (5 bases). The CDR3 runs 13 residues. Germline V gene data show CDR1 as MRHNA and CDR2 as SNTAGT. V was clipped by 3 bases and J by 6 bases, with 9 bases between them.